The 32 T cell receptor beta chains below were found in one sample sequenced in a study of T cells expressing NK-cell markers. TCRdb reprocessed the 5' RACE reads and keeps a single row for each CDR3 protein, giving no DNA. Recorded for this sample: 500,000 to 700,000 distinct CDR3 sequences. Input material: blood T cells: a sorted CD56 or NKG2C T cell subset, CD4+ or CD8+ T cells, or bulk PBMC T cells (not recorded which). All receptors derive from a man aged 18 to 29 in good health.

Here the CDR3 reads CASSFPGGGPYNEQFF. The V and J genes are TRBV5-1 and TRBJ2-1; as DNA is missing, the TRBD1 call by TCRdb cannot be tested. CDR3 length: 16 amino acids. Germline V gene sequence: CDR1 SGHRS, CDR2 YFSETQ. Looking up the rest from reference TRBV5-1 and TRBJ2-1 gives the full variable domain: KAGVTQTPRYLIKTRGQQVTLSCSPISGHRSVSWYQQTPGQGLQFLFEYFSETQRNKGNFPGRFSGRQFSNSRSEMNVSTLELGDSALYLCASSFPGGGPYNEQFFGPGTRLTVL.

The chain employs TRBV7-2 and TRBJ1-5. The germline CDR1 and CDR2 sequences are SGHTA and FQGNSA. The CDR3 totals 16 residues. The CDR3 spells CASSLNPAGRNQPQHF.

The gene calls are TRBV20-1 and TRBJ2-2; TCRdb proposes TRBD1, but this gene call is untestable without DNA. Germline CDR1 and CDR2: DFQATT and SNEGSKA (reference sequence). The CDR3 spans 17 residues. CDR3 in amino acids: CSAREWGGPMNTGELFF.

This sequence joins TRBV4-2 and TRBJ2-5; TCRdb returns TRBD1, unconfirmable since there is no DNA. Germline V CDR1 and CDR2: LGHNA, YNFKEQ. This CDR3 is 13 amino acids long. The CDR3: CASSQGQGETQYF.

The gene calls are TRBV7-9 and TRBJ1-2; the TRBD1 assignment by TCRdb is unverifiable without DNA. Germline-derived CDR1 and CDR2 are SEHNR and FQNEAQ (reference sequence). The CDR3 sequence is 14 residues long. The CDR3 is CASSTGTYNYGYTF.

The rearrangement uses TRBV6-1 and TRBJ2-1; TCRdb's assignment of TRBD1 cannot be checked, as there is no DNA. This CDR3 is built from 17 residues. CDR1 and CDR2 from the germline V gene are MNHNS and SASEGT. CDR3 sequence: CASRGTGGHRNYNEQFF.

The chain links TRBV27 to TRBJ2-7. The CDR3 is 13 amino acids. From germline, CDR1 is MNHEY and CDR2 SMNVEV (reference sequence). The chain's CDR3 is CASSLSDGYEQYF.

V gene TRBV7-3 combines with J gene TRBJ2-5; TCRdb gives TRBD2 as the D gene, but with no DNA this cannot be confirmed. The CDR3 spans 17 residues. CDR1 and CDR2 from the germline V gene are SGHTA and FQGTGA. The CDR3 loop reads CASSPTPLAEVRETQYF.

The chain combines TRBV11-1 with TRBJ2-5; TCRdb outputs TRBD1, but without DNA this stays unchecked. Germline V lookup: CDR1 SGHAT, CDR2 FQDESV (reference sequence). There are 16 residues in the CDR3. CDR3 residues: CASSRGTGRGQETQYF.

This chain's CDR3 is CASSLVGGEDIQYF. The J gene is TRBJ2-4, the V gene TRBV5-6; TCRdb returns TRBD2, unconfirmable since there is no DNA. Germline lookup yields CDR1 SGHDT and CDR2 YYEEEE. The CDR3 has 14 residues.

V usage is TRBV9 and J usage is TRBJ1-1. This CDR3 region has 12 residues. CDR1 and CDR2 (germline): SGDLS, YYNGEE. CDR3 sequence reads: CASSSRQHEAFF. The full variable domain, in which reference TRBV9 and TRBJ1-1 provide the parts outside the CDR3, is DSGVTQTPKHLITATGQRVTLRCSPRSGDLSVYWYQQSLDQGLQFLIQYYNGEERAKGNILERFSAQQFPDLHSELNLSSLELGDSALYFCASSSRQHEAFFGQGTRLTVV.

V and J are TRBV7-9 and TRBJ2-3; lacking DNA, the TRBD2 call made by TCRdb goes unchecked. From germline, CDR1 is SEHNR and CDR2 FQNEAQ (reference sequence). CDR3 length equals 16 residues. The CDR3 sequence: CASSPTGLVSTDTQYF.

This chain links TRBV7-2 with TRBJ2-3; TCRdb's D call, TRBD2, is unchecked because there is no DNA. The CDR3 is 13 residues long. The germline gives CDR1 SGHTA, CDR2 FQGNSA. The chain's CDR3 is CASSSEGPRWQYF.

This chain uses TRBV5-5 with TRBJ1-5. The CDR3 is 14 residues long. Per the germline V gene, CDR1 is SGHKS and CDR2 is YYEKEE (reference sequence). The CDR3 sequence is CASSLLGYDQPQHF.

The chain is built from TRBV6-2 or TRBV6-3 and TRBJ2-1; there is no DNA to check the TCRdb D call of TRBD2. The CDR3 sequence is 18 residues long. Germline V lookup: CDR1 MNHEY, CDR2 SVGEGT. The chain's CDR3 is CASTWRWQAVSSYNEQFF.

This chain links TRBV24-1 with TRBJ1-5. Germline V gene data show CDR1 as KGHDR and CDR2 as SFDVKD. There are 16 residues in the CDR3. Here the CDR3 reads CATSEPEFYSNQPQHF.

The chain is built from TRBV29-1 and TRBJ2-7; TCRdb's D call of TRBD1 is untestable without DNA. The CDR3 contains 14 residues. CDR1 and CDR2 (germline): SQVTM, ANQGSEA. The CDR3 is CSVESGQSVLEQYF.

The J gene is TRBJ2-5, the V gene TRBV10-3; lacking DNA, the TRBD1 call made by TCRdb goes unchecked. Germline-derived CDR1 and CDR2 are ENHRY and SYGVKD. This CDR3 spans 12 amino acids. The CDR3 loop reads CATQGREETQYF.

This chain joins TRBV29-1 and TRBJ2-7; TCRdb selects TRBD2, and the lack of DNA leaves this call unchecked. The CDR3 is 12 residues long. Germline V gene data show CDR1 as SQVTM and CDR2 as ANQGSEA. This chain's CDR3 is CSVRGDHYEQYF.

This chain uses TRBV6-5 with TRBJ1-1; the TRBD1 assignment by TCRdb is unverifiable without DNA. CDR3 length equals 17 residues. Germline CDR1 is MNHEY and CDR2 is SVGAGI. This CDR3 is CASSYSGDRGLGTEAFF.

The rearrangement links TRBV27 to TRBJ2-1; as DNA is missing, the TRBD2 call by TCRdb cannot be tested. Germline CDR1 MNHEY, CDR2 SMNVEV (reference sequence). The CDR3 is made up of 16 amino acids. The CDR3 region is CASSLGTSGIGNEQFF.

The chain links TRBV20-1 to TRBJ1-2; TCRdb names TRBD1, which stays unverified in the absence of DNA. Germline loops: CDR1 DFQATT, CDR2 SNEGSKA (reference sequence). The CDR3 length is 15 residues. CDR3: CSAGPTGGRNYGYTF.

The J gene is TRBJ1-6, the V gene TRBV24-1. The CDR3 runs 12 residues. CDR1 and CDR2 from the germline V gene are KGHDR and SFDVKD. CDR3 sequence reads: CATSTIGSPLHF.

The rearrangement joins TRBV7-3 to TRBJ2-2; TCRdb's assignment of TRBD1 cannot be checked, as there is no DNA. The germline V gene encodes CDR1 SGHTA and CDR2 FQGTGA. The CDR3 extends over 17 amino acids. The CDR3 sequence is CASSLIRRDRNTGELFF.

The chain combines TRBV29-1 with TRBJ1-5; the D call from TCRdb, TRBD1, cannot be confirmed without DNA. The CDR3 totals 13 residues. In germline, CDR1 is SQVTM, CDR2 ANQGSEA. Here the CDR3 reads CSVAAGLGQPQHF.

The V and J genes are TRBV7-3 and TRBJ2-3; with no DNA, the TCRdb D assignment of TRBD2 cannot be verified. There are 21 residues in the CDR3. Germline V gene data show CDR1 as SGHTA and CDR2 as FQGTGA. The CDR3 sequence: CASSLSRILAGGPRASDTQYF.

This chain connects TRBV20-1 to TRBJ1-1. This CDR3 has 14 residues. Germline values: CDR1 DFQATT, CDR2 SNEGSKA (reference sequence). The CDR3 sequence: CSARRSAENTEAFF.

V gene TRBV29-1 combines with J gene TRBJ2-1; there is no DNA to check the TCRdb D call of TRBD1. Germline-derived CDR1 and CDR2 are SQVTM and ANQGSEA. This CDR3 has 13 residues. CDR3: CSVDWQGVGEQFF.

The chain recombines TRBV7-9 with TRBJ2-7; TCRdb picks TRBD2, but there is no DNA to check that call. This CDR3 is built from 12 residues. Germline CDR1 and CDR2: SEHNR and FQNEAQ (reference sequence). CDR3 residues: CASSSGEAEQYF.

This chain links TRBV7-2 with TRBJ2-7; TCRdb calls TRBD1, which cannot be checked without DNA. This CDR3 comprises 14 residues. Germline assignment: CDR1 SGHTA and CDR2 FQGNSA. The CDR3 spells CASSLGGQEREQYF.

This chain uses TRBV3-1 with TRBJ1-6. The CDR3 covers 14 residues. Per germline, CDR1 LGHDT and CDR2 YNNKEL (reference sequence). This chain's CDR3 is CASSQDSTNSPLHF.

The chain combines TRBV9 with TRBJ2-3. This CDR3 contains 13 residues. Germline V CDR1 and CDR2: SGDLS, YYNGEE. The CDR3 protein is CASSPQTADTQYF.